The 25 T cell receptor beta chains in this list originate from one sample, sequenced in a study of vaccination and CD4 T cells after COVID-19. TCRdb re-derived calls from the PCR reads in MiXCR, one entry per CDR3 protein. The sample lists more than 25,000 distinct CDR3 sequences; approximately 49% were seen once. Time point here: late sampling 161 to 241 days after vaccination in a few convalescent patients. The sample was CD4+ T cells from blood, taken about 7 months after SARS-CoV-2 vaccination. All receptors come from a human donor who had recovered from COVID-19.

The V call is TRBV20-1, the J call TRBJ2-7, with D perhaps matching TRBD2 (6 bases). Trimming left V 0 bases short and J 4 bases short, with 22 bases between. This CDR3 comprises 17 residues. CDR1 is DFQATT, CDR2 SNEGSKA, per germline (reference sequence). CDR3 residues: CSARDQGTSLIPYEQYF. DNA of the CDR3: TGCAGTGCTAGAGATCAAGGAACTAGCTTAATTCCTTACGAGCAGTACTTC.

V usage is TRBV20-1 and J usage is TRBJ1-5, with 10 bases matching TRBD1. CDR1 and CDR2 (germline): DFQATT, SNEGSKA (reference sequence). V shed 0 bases and J 1 base; nucleotides not matched to a gene: 12. This CDR3 has 19 residues. The CDR3 loop is CSARDISDRGLESNQPQHF. CDR3 nucleotides: TGCAGTGCTAGAGATATTAGTGACAGGGGGCTTGAAAGCAATCAGCCCCAGCATTTT.

CDR3 in amino acids: CAISKTQGSSNSPLHF. The DNA of the CDR3 is TGTGCCATCAGTAAGACCCAGGGATCGAGTAATTCACCCCTCCACTTT. The chain uses TRBV10-3 and TRBJ1-6, with a tentative D call TRBD1 (5 bases). Trimming removed 5 bases at V and 6 bases at J, with 17 bases between. The CDR3 runs to 16 residues. Per the germline V gene, CDR1 is ENHRY and CDR2 is SYGVKD.

The CDR3, as DNA: TGTGCCAGCACCAGAGACACAGGCGCTAACTATGGCTACACCTTC. Protein product: CASTRDTGANYGYTF. The chain links TRBV28 to TRBJ1-2; TRBD1 might be the D (5 bases). The germline V gene has CDR1 MDHEN and CDR2 SYDVKM. V was cut by 7 bases and J by 0 bases, with 15 bases left in between. This CDR3 has 15 residues.

The V and J genes are TRBV10-3 and TRBJ2-7, with D perhaps matching TRBD1 (6 bases). This CDR3 is 12 amino acids long. CDR1 and CDR2 (germline): ENHRY, SYGVKD. V lost 10 bases to trimming and J lost 5 bases, with 15 bases between them. Written as DNA, the CDR3 is TGTGCCACCAATACAGGGTTTGACGAGCAGTACTTC. Translating gives CATNTGFDEQYF.

V usage is TRBV20-1 and J usage is TRBJ1-3; D is undetermined. The ends were cut back, 3 bases at V and 3 bases at J, with 6 bases in the middle. In germline, CDR1 is DFQATT, CDR2 SNEGSKA (reference sequence). The CDR3 spans 12 residues. The CDR3 spells CSASSGGNTIYF. Here the CDR3 DNA reads TGCAGTGCTAGTTCCGGTGGAAACACCATATATTTT.

The chain couples TRBV7-9 to TRBJ1-5; D remains unclear. The V gene lost 5 bases and the J gene lost 3 bases, with 8 bases spanning the gap. Germline V lookup: CDR1 SEHNR, CDR2 FQNEAQ (reference sequence). This CDR3 region has 13 residues. CDR3 DNA: TGTGCCAGCAGCCCAGCCCTCAATCAGCCCCAGCATTTT. It is translated as CASSPALNQPQHF.

This rearrangement joins TRBV7-9 to TRBJ2-3; no reliable D call. Per the germline V gene, CDR1 is SEHNR and CDR2 is FQNEAQ (reference sequence). There are 16 residues in the CDR3. Trimming removed 2 bases from V and 6 bases from J, with 18 bases in between. CDR3 region: CASSLLKGPLIDTQYF. The CDR3 bases are TGTGCCAGCAGCTTACTGAAGGGTCCCCTGATTGATACGCAGTATTTT.

This clonotype was observed a few times. The chain has TRBV6-1 and TRBJ1-6, with D uncertain. CDR3 size: 14 residues. The germline V gene encodes CDR1 MNHNS and CDR2 SASEGT. V lost 10 bases and J lost 8, with 18 bases in between. The CDR3 coding sequence is TGTGCCACCGGTTTGTACGTCGGCGATTCACCCCTCCACTTT. Translation gives CATGLYVGDSPLHF.

The genes are TRBV20-1 and TRBJ2-1; 7 bases agree with TRBD2. The ends lost 3 bases at V and 4 bases at J; junction bases unmatched: 6. The V gene's germline CDR1 is DFQATT and CDR2 SNEGSKA (reference sequence). The CDR3 contains 14 residues. The CDR3 DNA sequence: TGCAGTGCTAGCGACACTAGCGAATACAATGAGCAGTTCTTC. It codes for CSASDTSEYNEQFF.

This chain uses TRBV10-3 with TRBJ2-1; either TRBD1 or TRBD2 may supply D (5 bases each). The CDR3 runs to 14 residues. Trimming removed 3 bases at V and 4 bases at J, with 10 bases between. Germline CDR1 ENHRY, CDR2 SYGVKD. The CDR3 DNA reads as TGTGCCATCAGTGACCCGGGACGATACAATGAGCAGTTCTTC. Residues: CAISDPGRYNEQFF.

The chain employs TRBV6-1 and TRBJ2-7, with 9 bases lining up with TRBD2. Trimming cost V 3 bases and J 9 bases; bases outside gene matches: 12. The CDR3 loop spans 15 amino acids. The germline V gene has CDR1 MNHNS and CDR2 SASEGT. CDR3 sequence: CASSDLGLALRGQYF. In DNA, the CDR3 is TGTGCCAGCAGTGACCTGGGACTAGCACTTCGGGGGCAGTACTTC.

The chain uses TRBV7-3 and TRBJ2-5; 7 bases align to TRBD1. Germline trimming cut 4 bases from V and 5 bases from J; bases unmatched to any gene: 7. Germline V lookup: CDR1 SGHTA, CDR2 FQGTGA. CDR3 length equals 14 residues. CDR3 coding DNA: TGTGCCAGCAGCTGGACAGGACCCCAGGAGACCCAGTACTTC. The encoded protein is CASSWTGPQETQYF.

The CDR3 loop reads CASSPGWGVGTDTQYF. In DNA, the CDR3 is TGTGCCAGCAGCCCCGGCTGGGGAGTCGGCACAGATACGCAGTATTTT. This chain connects TRBV7-9 to TRBJ2-3; possible D gene TRBD2, 5 bases. V lost 5 bases, J lost 1 base, and 16 bases lay in between. The germline gives CDR1 SEHNR, CDR2 FQNEAQ (reference sequence). The CDR3 runs to 16 residues.

The CDR3 nucleotides are TGTGCCAGCAGCTCCCTAGCGGGAAAGGGGTATGAGCAGTTCTTC. It codes for CASSSLAGKGYEQFF. The V and J genes are TRBV7-2 and TRBJ2-1; 9 bases line up with TRBD2. Looked up from germline, CDR1 is SGHTA and CDR2 is FQGNSA. This CDR3 is 15 amino acids long. Trimming at V came to 4 bases and at J to 8 bases, leaving 9 bases not matched to a gene.

The J gene is TRBJ2-1, the V gene TRBV25-1; 9 bases match TRBD2. Germline lookup yields CDR1 MGHDK and CDR2 SYGVNS. The CDR3 is 18 amino acids. The ends lost 5 bases at V and 1 base at J; junction bases unmatched: 12. Here the CDR3 DNA reads TGTGCCAGCAGTCCGATTCAGCGGGAGGCGCCTTCCTACAATGAGCAGTTCTTC. Its protein product is CASSPIQREAPSYNEQFF.

V is TRBV20-1 and J is TRBJ2-2; D ambiguous. Germline CDR1 and CDR2: DFQATT and SNEGSKA (reference sequence). The CDR3 covers 13 residues. Trimming left V 5 bases short and J 4 bases short, with 11 bases between. CDR3 in DNA: TGCAGTGCTCCCTCCTCGGGCACCGGGGAGCTGTTTTTT. It specifies CSAPSSGTGELFF.

The V and J genes are TRBV6-2 or TRBV6-3 and TRBJ2-1; weak D call: TRBD2 (5 bases). From germline, CDR1 is MNHEY and CDR2 SVGEGT. The V end lost 10 bases, the J end lost 8 bases, and 15 bases lay between the germline ends. The CDR3 runs 12 residues. As DNA, the CDR3 is TGTGCCACCGGAGGAAGTAGTCATGAGCAGTTCTTC. Encoded protein: CATGGSSHEQFF.

This clonotype occurred a few times. The chain employs TRBV11-2 and TRBJ1-2, with a weak D call TRBD1 (5 bases). Germline loops: CDR1 SGHAT, CDR2 FQNNGV. The CDR3 is 16 amino acids. V lost 2 bases to trimming and J lost 1 base, with 14 bases between them. CDR3 sequence: CASSLRGASDNYGYTF. CDR3 sequence (DNA): TGTGCCAGCAGCTTACGAGGGGCTTCTGATAACTATGGCTACACCTTC.

The chain carries TRBV7-9 and TRBJ2-3; D remains ambiguous. The CDR3 covers 16 residues. The germline V gene has CDR1 SEHNR and CDR2 FQNEAQ (reference sequence). Trimming left V 0 bases short and J 1 base short, with 11 bases between. The CDR3 sequence: CASSLARDWRTDTQYF. CDR3 nucleotides: TGTGCCAGCAGCTTAGCTCGCGACTGGCGCACAGATACGCAGTATTTT.

The rearrangement joins TRBV20-1 to TRBJ2-3; 9 nucleotides line up with TRBD2. CDR3 length equals 17 residues. Losses at the gene ends were 1 base for V and 3 bases for J; bases not matched to a gene: 11. Germline V gene lookup returns CDR1 DFQATT and CDR2 SNEGSKA (reference sequence). DNA of the CDR3: TGCAGTGCTAGAGGTAGTGCGGGAGGGCGGGGGACAGATACGCAGTATTTT. It codes for CSARGSAGGRGTDTQYF.

This clonotype has just one count. J is TRBJ2-3 and V is TRBV2; the D is unclear. This CDR3 has 15 amino acids. Germline assignment: CDR1 SNHLY and CDR2 FYNNEI. V shed 2 bases and J shed 2 bases, with 11 bases lying between them. The CDR3 DNA is TGTGCCAGCAGTGAATCGTGGCGACCCACAGATACGCAGTATTTT. It translates to CASSESWRPTDTQYF.

J is TRBJ1-1 and V is TRBV29-1; D call uncertain. The CDR3 runs to 12 residues. In germline, CDR1 is SQVTM, CDR2 ANQGSEA. Trimming took off 5 bases at V and 4 bases at J, with 11 bases between the two ends. CDR3: CSVSRSTTEAFF. CDR3 coding DNA: TGCAGCGTTTCTCGGTCTACCACTGAAGCTTTCTTT.

DNA for the CDR3: TGTGCCAGCAAAGGTCAAGGGGGCGGCACAGATACGCAGTATTTT. It codes for CASKGQGGGTDTQYF. The chain carries TRBV25-1 and TRBJ2-3; the match to TRBD1 covers 7 bases. CDR1 and CDR2 (germline): MGHDK, SYGVNS. This CDR3 contains 15 residues. V shed 7 bases, J shed 1 base, and the junction held 8 bases outside the gene matches.

CDR3 loop: CASSRSRSETQYF. The CDR3 DNA reads TGTGCCAGCAGCCGTAGTCGGAGTGAGACCCAGTACTTC. The rearrangement uses TRBV6-1 and TRBJ2-5, with D unresolved. Germline V gene data show CDR1 as MNHNS and CDR2 as SASEGT. The CDR3 spans 13 residues. Trimming took off 6 bases at V and 5 bases at J, with 13 bases between the two ends.